The subject of this entry is one TCR beta chain. This clonotype turned up a few times. No antigen is known for it. No qualities accompany the bases; no much larger clone lies one base away. CDR1 and CDR2, looked up from the germline V gene, are MNHNS and SASEGT. The CDR3 numbers 15 residues from cysteine through phenylalanine. The read is trimmed to its CDR3 DNA, 45 bases read in frame from base 1. Trimming removed 6 bases from V and 6 bases from J, leaving 18 bases between the germline ends. The data are from a study of T cells in Graves' hyperthyroidism and ophthalmopathy (dated by TCRdb to the late 2010s). Some background on the complete study: Peripheral blood was sampled at the time of initial diagnosis, prior to any treatment. An independent validation cohort of under 20 hyperthyroidism patients and approximately 16 patients who later progressed to ophthalmopathy tested prospective prediction of ophthalmopathy. In addition, the study compared T-cell repertoires in thyroid tissue and in blood from several Graves' hyperthyroidism patients. For training and testing, the 100 or so patients in the discovery cohort were randomly divided in a 7:3 ratio. A discovery cohort of about a hundred patients, about 44 with Graves' ophthalmopathy and 55 to 65 with stable Graves' hyperthyroidism, was used to find distinguishing TCR V-J signatures. Once sampling was done, hyperthyroidism patients were given methimazole at a starting dose of 30 mg daily, whereas ophthalmopathy patients were given high-dose intravenous methylprednisolone. TCR Vbeta CDR3 sequencing of 135 peripheral blood samples (approximately 44 ophthalmopathy, 75 or so hyperthyroidism and some 17 progressor patients) is reported in the paper. Study-level results and caveats: A 13 V-J signature model separated ophthalmopathy from stable hyperthyroidism, with nearly 90% sensitivity and 81.08% specificity in cross-validation and 80%/75% in testing. No statistical method was used to fix the sample size in advance, and group allocation was not hidden from the investigators. During validation, the model predicted progression to ophthalmopathy a median of approximately six months ahead of onset, with approximately 71% sensitivity and about 75% specificity. Most expanded thyroid clonotypes (frequency above 0.001) were also found in blood, which suggests that blood repertoires may mirror thyroid immune responses.

In the ophthalmopathy patients, disease was moderately to severely active, with a Clinical Activity Score of 3 or more, a NOSPECS grade of 4 or more, and a duration of less than 3 months. The study excluded patients with uncontrolled infections, other autoimmune diseases, pregnancy or lactation. Diagnoses were established on the basis of clinical symptoms, serum thyroxine and TRAb, thyroid ultrasound, and orbital computed tomography. Ficoll-Paque density gradient centrifugation was used to isolate PBMCs from about 9.4 ml of fresh peripheral blood. Total RNA was extracted with Trizol reagent, and quality was checked on an Agilent 2100 Bioanalyzer. The TCR beta CDR3 regions were amplified from the RNA transcripts. For the first round of RT-PCR on the TCR CDR3, the HTBI primer set was used together with the Qiagen OneStep RT-PCR kit. A second multiplex PCR round built the libraries, followed by size selection and purification. Paired-end sequencing of the libraries was performed with 100 bp reads on an Illumina HiSeq2000. The paper's processing steps were these. SOAPnuke was used to process the raw data, with reads discarded if the reads contained adapters or uncalled bases, had a mean Phred below 15, or lacked an exact constant-primer or identifier match. High-quality paired reads were merged using COPE v1.2.5, and each unique nucleotide sequence was defined as a clonotype. Clonotypes were aligned to IMGT TRBV, TRBD and TRBJ reference segments using MiTCR v1.1. The analysis included only V-J combinations with a frequency above 0.0001, which together covered around 99% of the repertoires. The TCS score was defined as F50 (clonal expansion) divided by E x V (chaos), with BLOSUM62-based TCRdist calculated between CDR3 peptides within each V-J. Welch's t-statistics and random forest reduced 500 to 650 V-J features to about 12, which were used in a naive Bayes classifier (R e1071). TCRdb reanalyzed the raw reads on its own, using fastp at Q25 for trimming and MiXCR for clone calling, and kept in-frame beta chains. Each CDR3 protein appears once, grouped with its most common genes and DNA. The V and J calls reflect TCRdb's pipeline rather than the authors' work. Present in this sample are some 350,000 distinct CDR3 sequences, 13% to 15% of which were seen just once. The ten top clones hold roughly 19% of the sample.

The chain is encoded by TRBV6-1 joined to TRBJ2-1, with a weak D call of TRBD1 (6 bases match). The clonotype originates from a woman in her sixties with Graves' ophthalmopathy. Sequencing used blood. Here the CDR3 is given as CASRGSPGTTNEQFF. The bases read TGTGCCAGCAGGGGGTCCCCCGGGACAACCAATGAGCAGTTCTTC.